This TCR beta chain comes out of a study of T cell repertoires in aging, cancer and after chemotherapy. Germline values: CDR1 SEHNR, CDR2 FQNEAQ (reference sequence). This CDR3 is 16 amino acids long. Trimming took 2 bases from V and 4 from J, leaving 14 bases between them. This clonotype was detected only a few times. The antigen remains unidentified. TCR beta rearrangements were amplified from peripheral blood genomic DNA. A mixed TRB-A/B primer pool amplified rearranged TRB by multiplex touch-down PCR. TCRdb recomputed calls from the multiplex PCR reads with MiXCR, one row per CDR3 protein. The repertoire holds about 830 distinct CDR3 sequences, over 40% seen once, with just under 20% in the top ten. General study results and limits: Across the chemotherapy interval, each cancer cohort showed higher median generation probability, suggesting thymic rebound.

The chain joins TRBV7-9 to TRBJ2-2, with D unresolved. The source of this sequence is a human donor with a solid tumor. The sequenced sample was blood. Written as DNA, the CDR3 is TGTGCCAGCAGCTTATACTACAGCTGGTCCACCGGGGAGCTGTTTTTT. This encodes CASSLYYSWSTGELFF.